Following are 30 T cell receptor beta chains from one sample sequenced in a study of T cell clonotyping in hematopoietic cell transplantation. The protocol was immunoSEQ multiplex PCR, while the TCRdb copy is restricted to in-frame clones and leaves out a portion. The sample holds about 9,400 clones, 75% to 80% seen once. The input for sequencing was PBMCs, taken 180 days after allogeneic stem cell transplant. These receptors were obtained from a male patient aged 40-55 years who had an allogeneic stem cell transplant from a related donor, so the T cells may come from the graft donor. Some clones in this sample may be carry-over from other donors' samples.

The chain links TRBV21-1 to TRBJ1-6. TRBV21-1 is an annotated pseudogene. There are 14 residues in the CDR3. CDR3 sequence (DNA): TGTGCCCACGGGCAGGCCAATCTCGGGTCACCCCTCCACTTT. Translation: CAHGQANLGSPLHF.

CDR3 sequence: CASSPSGTGESPLHF. DNA for the CDR3: TGTGCCAGCAGTCCCTCCGGGACAGGGGAATCACCCCTCCACTTT. The J gene is TRBJ1-6, the V gene TRBV6-5, with TRBD1 matching over 10 bases. The V gene end was trimmed by 5 bases and the J gene end by 10 bases; junction bases not matched to a gene: 8. Germline V gene sequence: CDR1 MNHEY, CDR2 SVGAGI. The CDR3 runs 15 residues.

This chain's CDR3 is CASSPRGGYGYTF. CDR3 nucleotide sequence: TGTGCCAGTAGTCCCCGAGGGGGCTATGGCTACACCTTC. The chain employs TRBV19 and TRBJ1-2, with D perhaps TRBD1 (6 bases). Germline CDR1 is LNHDA and CDR2 is SQIVND (reference sequence). V lost 5 bases, J lost 4 bases, and 11 bases lay in between. The CDR3 loop spans 13 amino acids. Supplemented by reference TRBV19 and TRBJ1-2, the full variable domain reads DGGITQSPKYLFRKEGQNVTLSCEQNLNHDAMYWYRQDPGQGLRLIYYSQIVNDFQKGDIAEGYSVSREKKESFPLTVTSAQKNPTAFYLCASSPRGGYGYTFGSGTRLTVV.

The chain employs TRBV6-1 and TRBJ1-1; D is undetermined. Per germline, CDR1 MNHNS and CDR2 SASEGT. The CDR3 consists of 13 residues. The V end was cut by 0 bases, the J end by 6 bases, with 8 bases between. Here the CDR3 reads CASSEALIAEAFF. CDR3 DNA sequence: TGTGCCAGCAGTGAAGCGCTAATTGCTGAAGCTTTCTTT.

The chain recombines TRBV29-1 with TRBJ2-5; TRBD2 agrees at 7 bases. J was trimmed by 2 bases and V by 6 bases; bases with no gene match: 9. The CDR3 loop spans 14 amino acids. CDR1 is SQVTM and CDR2 is ANQGSEA in the germline V gene. The CDR3 sequence is CSVIKAGLQETQYF. In nucleotides, the CDR3 is TGCAGCGTGATCAAAGCGGGATTACAAGAGACCCAGTACTTC.

The rearrangement links TRBV18 to TRBJ2-5, with 8 positions matching TRBD1. The CDR3 sequence is 13 residues long. V trimming: 3 bases; J trimming: 3 bases; junction bases outside the gene matches: 0. Germline CDR1 and CDR2: KGHSH and LQKENI. This chain's CDR3 is CASSPGQEETQYF. DNA for the CDR3: TGTGCCAGCTCACCGGGACAGGAAGAGACCCAGTACTTC.

This clone was picked up one time. This chain's CDR3 is CASDVGRAYEQYF. In DNA form, the CDR3 reads TGTGCCAGCGACGTTGGGAGAGCCTACGAGCAGTACTTC. The chain links TRBV6-1 to TRBJ2-7, with D tentatively TRBD2 (5 bases). The CDR3 has 13 residues. Trimming left V 8 bases short and J 2 bases short, with 13 bases between. The germline gives CDR1 MNHNS, CDR2 SASEGT.

Only a few counts were recorded for this clone. The chain employs TRBV10-3 and TRBJ2-7, with 7 nucleotides matching TRBD1. This CDR3 comprises 13 residues. J gave up 0 bases and V 7 bases, and 3 bases lay outside the gene matches. The germline V gene has CDR1 ENHRY and CDR2 SYGVKD. The CDR3 DNA sequence: TGTGCCATCAAGGGGGCTAGCTCCTACGAGCAGTACTTC. Translated: CAIKGASSYEQYF.

V usage is TRBV5-1 and J usage is TRBJ1-1; D is undetermined. This CDR3 has 14 amino acids. V gave up 4 bases and J gave up 0 bases, with 10 bases separating them. Looked up from germline, CDR1 is SGHRS and CDR2 is YFSETQ. DNA of the CDR3: TGCGCCAGCAGCCCGGGCCGGATGAACACTGAAGCTTTCTTT. Its protein product is CASSPGRMNTEAFF. The full variable domain, with the rest looked up from reference TRBV5-1 and TRBJ1-1, is KAGVTQTPRYLIKTRGQQVTLSCSPISGHRSVSWYQQTPGQGLQFLFEYFSETQRNKGNFPGRFSGRQFSNSRSEMNVSTLELGDSALYLCASSPGRMNTEAFFGQGTRLTVV.

This clone has a handful of counts. The chain joins TRBV5-8 to TRBJ1-2; D perhaps matches TRBD1 (5 bases). Trimming took off 0 bases at V and 8 bases at J, with 14 bases between the two ends. CDR1 and CDR2 (germline): SGHTS, YDEGEE. The CDR3 contains 14 residues. The CDR3 bases are TGTGCCAGCAGCTTGGGGGGCCTGAGGGTCGGCTACACCTTC. It is translated as CASSLGGLRVGYTF. Combining the CDR3 with reference TRBV5-8 and TRBJ1-2 gives the whole variable domain EAGVTQSPTHLIKTRGQQATLRCSPISGHTSVYWYQQALGLGLQFLLWYDEGEERNRGNFPPRFSGRQFPNYSSELNVNALELEDSALYLCASSLGGLRVGYTFGSGTRLTVV.

V usage is TRBV7-2 and J usage is TRBJ1-1; no clear D gene. The CDR3 extends over 12 amino acids. V lost 3 bases and J lost 3, with 5 bases in between. Per the germline V gene, CDR1 is SGHTA and CDR2 is FQGNSA. The CDR3 here is CASSFSDTEAFF. DNA for the CDR3: TGTGCCAGCAGCTTTTCAGACACTGAAGCTTTCTTT. Together with reference TRBV7-2 and TRBJ1-1, the CDR3 gives the full variable domain: GAGVSQSPSNKVTEKGKDVELRCDPISGHTALYWYRQSLGQGLEFLIYFQGNSAPDKSGLPSDRFSAERTGGSVSTLTIQRTQQEDSAVYLCASSFSDTEAFFGQGTRLTVV.

Remarks on this clone: A junction boundary mismatches the germline segment, possibly from a read error. The rearrangement links TRBV6-1 to TRBJ1-3, with D hard to call. The germline V gene has CDR1 MNHNS and CDR2 SASEGT. This CDR3 is built from 12 residues. CDR3 sequence (DNA): TGTGCCAGCAGTGAAGAAGATACGGCCAACCATTTT. Amino acid sequence: CASSEEDTANHF.

The chain uses TRBV9 and TRBJ2-5; D may correspond to TRBD1 or TRBD2 (5 bases each). The V end lost 0 bases, the J end lost 4 bases, and 13 bases lay between the germline ends. The CDR3 contains 15 residues. Germline CDR1 is SGDLS and CDR2 is YYNGEE. The CDR3 loop reads CASSVGSPGTETQYF. The CDR3 DNA sequence: TGTGCCAGCAGCGTAGGATCACCTGGGACAGAGACCCAGTACTTC.

The chain carries TRBV7-9 and TRBJ1-6; D remains ambiguous. V was cut by 8 bases and J by 7 bases, with 12 bases left in between. The germline gives CDR1 SEHNR, CDR2 FQNEAQ (reference sequence). CDR3 length equals 13 residues. CDR3 loop: CASGWVSNSPLHF. CDR3 sequence (DNA): TGTGCCAGCGGTTGGGTTTCCAATTCACCCCTCCACTTT.

The V call is TRBV4-3, the J call TRBJ1-3; no reliable D call. Germline V lookup: CDR1 LGHNA, CDR2 YSLEER. The CDR3 length is 15 residues. V dropped 1 base and J dropped 4 bases, with 11 bases sitting between them. As DNA, the CDR3 is TGCGCCAGCAGCCAAGGAGTAGCCCGGGGAAACACCATATATTTT. It yields the protein CASSQGVARGNTIYF.

The chain carries TRBV28 and TRBJ2-7; D remains unclear. CDR1 is MDHEN, CDR2 SYDVKM, per germline. The CDR3 contains 15 residues. V lost 2 bases and J lost 3, with 14 bases in between. CDR3 region: CASSLRGLGIYEQYF. For the CDR3, the DNA is TGTGCCAGCAGTTTAAGAGGCCTGGGGATCTACGAGCAGTACTTC. Filled out from reference TRBV28 and TRBJ2-7, the complete variable domain reads DVKVTQSSRYLVKRTGEKVFLECVQDMDHENMFWYRQDPGLGLRLIYFSYDVKMKEKGDIPEGYSVSREKKERFSLILESASTNQTSMYLCASSLRGLGIYEQYFGPGTRLTVT.

This clone showed up just a few times. The chain is built from TRBV2 and TRBJ1-6, with 7 bases matching TRBD1. In germline, CDR1 is SNHLY, CDR2 FYNNEI. The CDR3 runs to 14 residues. V was pared by 8 bases and J by 8 bases, with 9 bases of the junction left unmatched. The CDR3 here is CASLAPRGDSPLHF. The CDR3 DNA sequence: TGTGCCAGCTTAGCCCCCAGGGGGGATTCACCCCTCCACTTT.

This chain joins TRBV7-9 and TRBJ1-5, with D perhaps TRBD1 (5 bases). The CDR3 sequence is 16 residues long. The germline V gene encodes CDR1 SEHNR and CDR2 FQNEAQ (reference sequence). V lost 1 base to trimming and J lost 7 bases, with 17 bases between them. This CDR3 reads CASSLEGGARGQPQHF. The DNA for the CDR3 is TGTGCCAGCAGCTTAGAAGGTGGGGCGCGGGGGCAGCCCCAGCATTTT.

The rearrangement links TRBV29-1 to TRBJ1-2; weak D call: TRBD1 (6 bases). This CDR3 is 13 amino acids long. V lost 6 bases and J lost 1, with 12 bases in between. In germline, CDR1 is SQVTM, CDR2 ANQGSEA. This chain's CDR3 is CSVRGRLNYGYTF. The CDR3, as DNA: TGCAGCGTCAGGGGCAGACTTAACTATGGCTACACCTTC. Complete variable domain (other parts from reference TRBV29-1 and TRBJ1-2): SAVISQKPSRDICQRGTSLTIQCQVDSQVTMMFWYRQQPGQSLTLIATANQGSEATYESGFVIDKFPISRPNLTFSTLTVSNMSPEDSSIYLCSVRGRLNYGYTFGSGTRLTVV.

V and J are TRBV4-3 and TRBJ1-2; D gene uncertain. Trimming shortened V by 3 bases and J by 4 bases, and 12 bases separated the two germline ends. Germline-derived CDR1 and CDR2 are LGHNA and YSLEER. The CDR3 runs 14 residues. Here the CDR3 DNA reads TGCGCCAGCAGCCAGGAAGGGTTGGGCTATGGCTACACCTTC. Translating it yields CASSQEGLGYGYTF.

This sequence joins TRBV7-9 and TRBJ1-1; 7 nucleotides align to TRBD1. V shed 5 bases, J shed 1 base, and the junction held 4 bases outside the gene matches. CDR3 length: 14 residues. From germline, CDR1 is SEHNR and CDR2 FQNEAQ (reference sequence). CDR3 DNA sequence: TGTGCCAGCAGCATTACAGGGGAGAACACTGAAGCTTTCTTT. Protein sequence: CASSITGENTEAFF.

The chain employs TRBV4-3 and TRBJ2-7; D unclear. In germline, CDR1 is LGHNA, CDR2 YSLEER. The V gene lost 3 bases and the J gene lost 1 base, with 7 bases spanning the gap. The CDR3 has 13 amino acids. The CDR3 is CASSQGTSYEQYF. The CDR3 bases are TGCGCCAGCAGCCAGGGTACATCCTACGAGCAGTACTTC.

This chain links TRBV7-9 with TRBJ1-1; D is unresolved. Germline V gene data show CDR1 as SEHNR and CDR2 as FQNEAQ (reference sequence). The CDR3 has 13 residues. V shed 5 bases and J shed 1 base, with 8 bases lying between them. CDR3 sequence reads: CASSPQENTEAFF. The CDR3, as DNA: TGTGCCAGCAGCCCGCAGGAGAACACTGAAGCTTTCTTT.

The J gene is TRBJ2-3, the V gene TRBV6-7; the D is unclear. TRBV6-7 belongs to the ORF category, with a function that is uncertain. V gave up 0 bases and J gave up 14 bases, with 12 bases separating them. The CDR3 runs 12 residues. CDR3 region: CASSYSNNHRYF. CDR3 in DNA: TGTGCCAGCAGTTACTCCAACAACCACCGGTATTTT.

This CDR3 is CASSVGLNTDTQYF. The CDR3 nucleotides are TGTGCCAGCAGTGTGGGACTAAACACAGATACGCAGTATTTT. The chain has TRBV2 and TRBJ2-3, with 7 bases that match TRBD2. The CDR3 sequence is 14 residues long. The V and J ends lost 4 bases and 2 bases, in that order; junction bases with no gene match: 3. Germline V CDR1 and CDR2: SNHLY, FYNNEI.

The chain combines TRBV10-3 with TRBJ1-6; 7 nucleotides agree with TRBD1. The CDR3 sequence is 13 residues long. In germline, CDR1 is ENHRY, CDR2 SYGVKD. V gave up 4 bases and J gave up 10 bases; unmatched junction bases: 4. CDR3 sequence (DNA): TGTGCCATCAGTGGGCCCAGGGGGTCACCCCTCCACTTT. Residues: CAISGPRGSPLHF.

This clone came up once. V and J are TRBV30 and TRBJ2-3, with D possibly called TRBD1 or TRBD2 (6 bases each). In germline, CDR1 is GTSNPN, CDR2 SVGIG (reference sequence). This CDR3 has 14 residues. The ends were cut back, 8 bases at V and 6 bases at J, with 21 bases in the middle. In DNA form, the CDR3 reads TGTGCCCGTGGACTACAGGGCGAGGGGGATACGCAGTATTTT. Protein product: CARGLQGEGDTQYF.

V and J are TRBV28 and TRBJ2-5; 9 nucleotides match TRBD1. CDR3 length equals 16 residues. Trimming at V came to 3 bases and at J to 3 bases, leaving 8 bases not matched to a gene. Germline CDR1 reads MDHEN; CDR2 reads SYDVKM. CDR3 sequence reads: CASSLAGTGIKETQYF. CDR3 nucleotides: TGTGCCAGCAGTTTGGCGGGGACAGGGATTAAAGAGACCCAGTACTTC.

V gene TRBV11-2 combines with J gene TRBJ2-7; no firm D call. V shed 5 bases and J shed 6 bases, with 11 bases lying between them. The CDR3 covers 12 residues. The V gene's germline CDR1 is SGHAT and CDR2 FQNNGV. The CDR3 is CASSHPASEQYF. CDR3 coding DNA: TGTGCCAGCAGCCATCCCGCTAGCGAGCAGTACTTC.

The chain joins TRBV10-3 to TRBJ2-7; D might be TRBD2 (5 bases). Trimming pared 8 bases from V and 4 bases from J, leaving 12 bases between. Per the germline V gene, CDR1 is ENHRY and CDR2 is SYGVKD. This CDR3 has 12 amino acids. CDR3 sequence reads: CAIGRDRYEQYF. The CDR3 DNA follows: TGTGCCATCGGACGGGATCGATACGAGCAGTACTTC.